Given below is one T cell receptor (beta chain) in context. Its antigen is still unknown. The missing CDR3 end, 3 residues past where the read stops, is filled in from the germline J gene. V was clipped by 2 bases and J by 3 bases, with 10 bases between them. The germline CDR1 and CDR2 sequences are PRHDT and FYEKMQ (reference sequence). This CDR3 has 14 amino acids. The data originate from a study of T cell clonality in common variable immunodeficiency. Some clones are missing from TCRdb's copy, which holds only in-frame ones; the method was immunoSEQ multiplex PCR. Altogether tens of thousands of clones were found in the sample, and no singletons occur. Study-wide findings and caveats: What drives increased CVID clonality needs T cell subpopulation sequencing. Fewer TCRbeta clones were shared among CVID subjects than controls. Patient heterogeneity in the CVID cohort limited correlations between repertoire features and clinical complications. CVID subjects showed higher TCRbeta clonality than healthy controls.

This chain links TRBV13 with TRBJ1-2; D unclear. This sequence was found in a person between 18 and 75 years old in good health. The sample taken for sequencing was peripheral blood mononuclear cells. The covered CDR3 bases are TGTGCCAGCAGCTTAAACGCGGTGGACTATGGC. It specifies CASSLNAVDYG. The CDR3, in full, reads CASSLNAVDYGYTF.